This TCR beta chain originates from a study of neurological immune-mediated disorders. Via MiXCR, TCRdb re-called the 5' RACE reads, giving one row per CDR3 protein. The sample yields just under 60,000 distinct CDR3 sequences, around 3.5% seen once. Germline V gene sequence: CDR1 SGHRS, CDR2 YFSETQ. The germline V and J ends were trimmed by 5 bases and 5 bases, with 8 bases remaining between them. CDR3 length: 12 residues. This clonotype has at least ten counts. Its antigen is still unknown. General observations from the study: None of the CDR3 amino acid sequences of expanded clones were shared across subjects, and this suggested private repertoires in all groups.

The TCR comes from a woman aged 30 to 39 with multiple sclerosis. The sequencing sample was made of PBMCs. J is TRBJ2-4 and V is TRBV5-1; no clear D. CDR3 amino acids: CASSSMENIQYF. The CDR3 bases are TGCGCCAGCAGTTCCATGGAAAACATTCAGTACTTC.